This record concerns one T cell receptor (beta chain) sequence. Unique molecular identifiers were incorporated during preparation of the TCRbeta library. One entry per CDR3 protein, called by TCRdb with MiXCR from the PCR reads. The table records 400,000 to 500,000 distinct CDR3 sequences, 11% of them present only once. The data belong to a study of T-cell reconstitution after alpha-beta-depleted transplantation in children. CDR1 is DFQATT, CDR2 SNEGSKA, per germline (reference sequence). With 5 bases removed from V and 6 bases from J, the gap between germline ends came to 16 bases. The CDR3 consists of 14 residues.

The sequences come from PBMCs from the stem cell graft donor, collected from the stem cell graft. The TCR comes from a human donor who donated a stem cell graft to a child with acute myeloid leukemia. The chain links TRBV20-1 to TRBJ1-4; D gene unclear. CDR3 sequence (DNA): TGCAGTGCTTCCCAGGTGGCAGGCCATGAAAAACTGTTTTTT. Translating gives CSASQVAGHEKLFF.